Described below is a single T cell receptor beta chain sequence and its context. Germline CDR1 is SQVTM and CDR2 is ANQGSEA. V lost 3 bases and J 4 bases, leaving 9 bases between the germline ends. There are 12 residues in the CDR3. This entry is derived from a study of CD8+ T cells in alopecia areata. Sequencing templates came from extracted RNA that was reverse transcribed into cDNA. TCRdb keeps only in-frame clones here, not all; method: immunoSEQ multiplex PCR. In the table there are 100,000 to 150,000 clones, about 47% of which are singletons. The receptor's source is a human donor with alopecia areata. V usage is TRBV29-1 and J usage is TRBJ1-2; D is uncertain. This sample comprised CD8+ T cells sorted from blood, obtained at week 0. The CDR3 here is CSVDGVAYGYTF. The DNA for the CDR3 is TGCAGCGTTGATGGGGTCGCCTATGGCTACACCTTC.